A selection of T cell receptor beta chains follows, all from one sample in a study of spatial heterogeneity in lung cancer. TCRdb reprocessed the 5' RACE reads with MiXCR, giving one entry per CDR3 protein. The sample includes tens of thousands of distinct CDR3 sequences, less than 6% of them seen just once. Material: PBMCs, obtained at surgery. The receptors derive from a male donor with early-stage non-small cell lung cancer. Each CDR3 is given with its conserved first and last residue. D genes are given only for firm matches. Expanded clones get a size class; other rows say once, few or many, or leave the size out.

clone_size: many
j_call: TRBJ1-2
d_call: .
v_call: TRBV12-3/TRBV12-4
cdr3_aa: CASSLVVGLGYTF
cdr3_nt: TGTGCCAGCAGTTTAGTTGTGGGGTTGGGCTACACCTTC

clone_size: many
j_call: TRBJ2-1
d_call: .
v_call: TRBV7-2
cdr3_aa: CASSLAQGPTMRQFF
cdr3_nt: TGTGCCAGCAGCTTAGCGCAAGGGCCGACAATGAGGCAGTTCTTC

clone_size: many
j_call: TRBJ2-2
d_call: .
v_call: TRBV7-6
cdr3_aa: CASSLALGDWRGDTGELFF
cdr3_nt: TGTGCCAGCAGCTTAGCTTTAGGAGACTGGCGAGGGGACACCGGGGAGCTGTTTTTT

clone_size: many
j_call: TRBJ2-1
d_call: TRBD2
v_call: TRBV24-1
cdr3_aa: CATSSPVLAGAYNEQFF
cdr3_nt: TGTGCCACCAGCAGCCCCGTACTAGCGGGGGCTTACAATGAGCAGTTCTTC

clone_size: many
j_call: TRBJ2-5
d_call: TRBD2
v_call: TRBV24-1
cdr3_aa: CATSDSGKKETQYF
cdr3_nt: TGTGCCACCAGTGATAGCGGGAAGAAAGAGACCCAGTACTTC

clone_size: many
j_call: TRBJ2-2
d_call: .
v_call: TRBV19
cdr3_aa: CASSPIGGTVTGELFF
cdr3_nt: TGTGCCAGTAGTCCCATTGGCGGGACGGTGACCGGGGAGCTGTTTTTT

clone_size: many
j_call: TRBJ2-6
d_call: TRBD1
v_call: TRBV11-2
cdr3_aa: CASSLVGQSLSGANVLTF
cdr3_nt: TGTGCCAGCAGCTTAGTGGGACAGTCCCTTTCTGGGGCCAACGTCCTGACTTTC

clone_size: many
j_call: TRBJ2-7
d_call: .
v_call: TRBV6-2/TRBV6-3
cdr3_aa: CASSRVDEQYF
cdr3_nt: TGTGCCAGCAGCCGGGTCGACGAGCAGTACTTC

clone_size: .
j_call: TRBJ1-2
d_call: .
v_call: TRBV5-4
cdr3_aa: CASSLAGHRYGYTF
cdr3_nt: TGTGCCAGCAGCTTGGCCGGTCACCGCTATGGCTACACCTTC

clone_size: many
j_call: TRBJ1-4
d_call: .
v_call: TRBV20-1
cdr3_aa: CSALDIDEKLFF
cdr3_nt: TGCAGTGCGCTTGACATTGATGAAAAACTGTTTTTT

clone_size: .
j_call: TRBJ1-1
d_call: .
v_call: TRBV21-1
cdr3_aa: CASSPDRGSRDTEAFF
cdr3_nt: TGTGCCAGCAGCCCTGACAGGGGCTCGCGAGACACTGAAGCTTTCTTT

clone_size: few
j_call: TRBJ2-4
d_call: TRBD1
v_call: TRBV7-9
cdr3_aa: CASSLTGGADIQYF
cdr3_nt: TGTGCCAGCAGCTTGACAGGGGGCGCGGACATTCAGTACTTC

clone_size: many
j_call: TRBJ1-4
d_call: .
v_call: TRBV18
cdr3_aa: CASSPGGLTNEKLFF
cdr3_nt: TGTGCCAGCTCACCAGGGGGTCTAACCAATGAAAAACTGTTTTTT

clone_size: many
j_call: TRBJ2-7
d_call: .
v_call: TRBV10-3
cdr3_aa: CAISGVFTYEQYF
cdr3_nt: TGTGCCATCAGTGGGGTGTTCACCTACGAGCAGTACTTC

clone_size: many
j_call: TRBJ2-5
d_call: .
v_call: TRBV4-3
cdr3_aa: CASSQDRGTRGETQYF
cdr3_nt: TGCGCCAGCAGCCAAGATCGGGGGACACGAGGGGAGACCCAGTACTTC

clone_size: many
j_call: TRBJ2-7
d_call: TRBD1
v_call: TRBV5-1
cdr3_aa: CASSLVGTGSYEQYF
cdr3_nt: TGCGCCAGCAGCTTGGTTGGGACAGGCTCCTACGAGCAGTACTTC

clone_size: many
j_call: TRBJ1-5
d_call: .
v_call: TRBV12-3/TRBV12-4
cdr3_aa: CASGQTVNQPQHF
cdr3_nt: TGTGCCAGCGGACAGACGGTTAATCAGCCCCAGCATTTT

clone_size: many
j_call: TRBJ1-2
d_call: .
v_call: TRBV5-8
cdr3_aa: CASSLESGSLYGYTF
cdr3_nt: TGTGCCAGCAGCTTGGAATCAGGGTCTCTCTATGGCTACACCTTC

clone_size: many
j_call: TRBJ2-7
d_call: .
v_call: TRBV20-1
cdr3_aa: CSARGVTGSYEQYF
cdr3_nt: TGCAGTGCTAGAGGAGTGACAGGCTCCTACGAGCAGTACTTC

clone_size: many
j_call: TRBJ1-6
d_call: .
v_call: TRBV10-2
cdr3_aa: CASQGGSSYNSPLHF
cdr3_nt: TGCGCCAGTCAGGGTGGAAGCTCCTATAATTCACCCCTCCACTTT

clone_size: many
j_call: TRBJ2-4
d_call: .
v_call: TRBV27
cdr3_aa: CASSPGQGRVDKNIQYF
cdr3_nt: TGTGCCAGCAGTCCGGGGCAGGGTAGGGTCGACAAAAACATTCAGTACTTC

clone_size: many
j_call: TRBJ1-6
d_call: TRBD1
v_call: TRBV6-5
cdr3_aa: CASSYSKGQGVSPLHF
cdr3_nt: TGTGCCAGCAGTTACTCCAAGGGGCAGGGGGTTTCACCCCTCCACTTT

clone_size: many
j_call: TRBJ1-6
d_call: TRBD1
v_call: TRBV5-1
cdr3_aa: CASSPGGQGRNSPLHF
cdr3_nt: TGCGCCAGCAGCCCGGGCGGACAGGGTAGAAATTCACCCCTCCACTTT

clone_size: many
j_call: TRBJ2-3
d_call: TRBD1
v_call: TRBV19
cdr3_aa: CASSMDRWGTDTQYF
cdr3_nt: TGTGCCAGTAGTATGGACAGGTGGGGGACAGATACGCAGTATTTT

clone_size: few
j_call: TRBJ2-4
d_call: .
v_call: TRBV12-3/TRBV12-4
cdr3_aa: CASSLTPAKNIQYF
cdr3_nt: TGTGCCAGCAGTTTAACTCCAGCCAAAAACATTCAGTACTTC

clone_size: many
j_call: TRBJ2-3
d_call: .
v_call: TRBV2
cdr3_aa: CASSETDTQYF
cdr3_nt: TGTGCCAGCAGTGAGACAGATACGCAGTATTTT

clone_size: many
j_call: TRBJ2-1
d_call: TRBD1
v_call: TRBV20-1
cdr3_aa: CSARAPPGQGWDEQFF
cdr3_nt: TGCAGTGCTAGAGCACCACCGGGACAGGGGTGGGATGAGCAGTTCTTC

clone_size: .
j_call: TRBJ2-5
d_call: .
v_call: TRBV5-1
cdr3_aa: CASSLGQLQETQYF
cdr3_nt: TGCGCCAGCAGCTTGGGACAGCTACAAGAGACCCAGTACTTC

clone_size: many
j_call: TRBJ2-7
d_call: TRBD1
v_call: TRBV28
cdr3_aa: CASSPPTGVEQYF
cdr3_nt: TGTGCCAGCAGTCCCCCGACAGGGGTCGAGCAGTACTTC

clone_size: many
j_call: TRBJ1-3
d_call: .
v_call: TRBV10-3
cdr3_aa: CAIEGSGNTIYF
cdr3_nt: TGTGCCATCGAGGGCTCTGGAAACACCATATATTTT

clone_size: few
j_call: TRBJ2-1
d_call: .
v_call: TRBV5-8
cdr3_aa: CASSLASSYNEQFF
cdr3_nt: TGTGCCAGCAGCTTGGCTAGCTCCTACAATGAGCAGTTCTTC

clone_size: many
j_call: TRBJ1-2
d_call: .
v_call: TRBV6-5
cdr3_aa: CASSYALGWIDYTF
cdr3_nt: TGTGCCAGCAGTTACGCTCTGGGGTGGATCGACTACACCTTC

clone_size: many
j_call: TRBJ2-5
d_call: .
v_call: TRBV19
cdr3_aa: CASGRGEETQYF
cdr3_nt: TGTGCCAGTGGCAGGGGGGAAGAGACCCAGTACTTC

clone_size: many
j_call: TRBJ2-1
d_call: TRBD2
v_call: TRBV11-2
cdr3_aa: CASIMGGSGSSYNEQFF
cdr3_nt: TGTGCCAGCATCATGGGGGGTAGCGGGAGTTCCTACAATGAGCAGTTCTTC

clone_size: many
j_call: TRBJ1-5
d_call: .
v_call: TRBV20-1
cdr3_aa: CSASNRVQNNQPQHF
cdr3_nt: TGCAGTGCCTCGAACAGGGTTCAAAACAATCAGCCCCAGCATTTT

clone_size: .
j_call: TRBJ2-2
d_call: .
v_call: TRBV20-1
cdr3_aa: CSARDGIEGELFF
cdr3_nt: TGCAGTGCTAGAGACGGGATAGAAGGGGAGCTGTTTTTT

clone_size: many
j_call: TRBJ1-2
d_call: .
v_call: TRBV6-5
cdr3_aa: CASKGITNYGYTF
cdr3_nt: TGTGCCAGCAAGGGGATCACCAACTATGGCTACACCTTC

clone_size: once
j_call: TRBJ2-1
d_call: TRBD1
v_call: TRBV5-1
cdr3_aa: CASSSGQGNEQFF
cdr3_nt: TGCGCCAGCAGCTCGGGACAGGGAAATGAGCAGTTCTTC

clone_size: many
j_call: TRBJ1-3
d_call: TRBD1
v_call: TRBV12-3/TRBV12-4
cdr3_aa: CASSLGTGPSGNTIYF
cdr3_nt: TGTGCCAGCAGTTTAGGGACAGGGCCCTCTGGAAACACCATATATTTT

clone_size: .
j_call: TRBJ2-5
d_call: .
v_call: TRBV29-1
cdr3_aa: CSVVTPQETQYF
cdr3_nt: TGCAGCGTTGTAACCCCACAAGAGACCCAGTACTTC